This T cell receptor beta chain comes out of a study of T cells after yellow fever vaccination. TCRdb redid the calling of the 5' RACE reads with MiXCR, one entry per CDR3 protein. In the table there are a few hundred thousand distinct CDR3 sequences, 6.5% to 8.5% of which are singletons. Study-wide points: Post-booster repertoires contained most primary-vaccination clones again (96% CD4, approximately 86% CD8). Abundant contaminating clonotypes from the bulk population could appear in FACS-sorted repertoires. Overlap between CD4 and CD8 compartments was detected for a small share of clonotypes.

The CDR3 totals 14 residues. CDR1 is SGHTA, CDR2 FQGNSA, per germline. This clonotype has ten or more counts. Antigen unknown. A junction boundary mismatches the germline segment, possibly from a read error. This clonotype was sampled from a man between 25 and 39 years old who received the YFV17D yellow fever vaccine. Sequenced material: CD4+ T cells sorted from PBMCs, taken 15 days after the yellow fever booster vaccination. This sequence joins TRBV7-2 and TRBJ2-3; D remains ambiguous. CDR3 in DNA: TGTGCCATCAGCTTCGGACCCTACACAGATACGCAGTATTTT. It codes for CAISFGPYTDTQYF.